What follows are 26 T cell receptor beta chains derived from one specimen sequenced in a study of neurological immune-mediated disorders. TCRdb re-called the 5' RACE reads with MiXCR, one entry per CDR3 protein. The data show roughly 18,000 distinct CDR3 sequences, about 14% seen once. Sequencing was performed on CD4+ T cells from blood. The receptors stem from an older woman with HTLV-1-associated myelopathy (HAM/TSP).

In its sample, this clonotype ranks as medium-sized. This rearrangement joins TRBV5-1 to TRBJ1-3; 9 nucleotides align to TRBD1. The CDR3 has 14 amino acids. Unmatched junction bases numbered 4, after V lost 4 bases and J lost 5 bases. CDR1 and CDR2 from the germline V gene are SGHRS and YFSETQ. CDR3 nucleotide sequence: TGCGCCAGCAGCGTCGGGACAGGGCGAAACACCATATATTTT. As protein: CASSVGTGRNTIYF.

In DNA form, the CDR3 reads TGTGCCAGCAGCTTGGCCGGGGCTAGCTTTTACAATGAGCAGTTCTTC. Its translation: CASSLAGASFYNEQFF. V and J are TRBV5-6 and TRBJ2-1; D could derive from TRBD1 or TRBD2 (5 bases each). There are 16 residues in the CDR3. Germline V gives CDR1 SGHDT, CDR2 YYEEEE. Trimming cost V 0 bases and J 4 bases, with 14 bases left between them.

This clonotype was found many times. The chain employs TRBV20-1 and TRBJ2-1; TRBD2 matches 11 bases. From germline, CDR1 is DFQATT and CDR2 SNEGSKA (reference sequence). J lost 8 bases, V lost 5 bases, and 8 bases had no gene match. The CDR3 covers 14 residues. DNA for the CDR3: TGCAGTGCTTCCGGGACTAGCGGTGACCATGAGCAGTTCTTC. Translation gives CSASGTSGDHEQFF.

This clonotype was counted many times. The chain joins TRBV20-1 to TRBJ2-2, with a tentative D call TRBD1 (5 bases). The CDR3 runs to 18 residues. Germline assignment: CDR1 DFQATT and CDR2 SNEGSKA (reference sequence). The V end lost 1 base, the J end lost 2 bases, and 20 bases lay between the germline ends. As DNA, the CDR3 is TGCAGTGCTAGAGTACCCCTGGCAGGGAATCCTAACACCGGGGAGCTGTTTTTT. This translates into CSARVPLAGNPNTGELFF.

This clonotype was counted ten times or more. This chain links TRBV7-2 with TRBJ2-1; 7 positions match TRBD2. Germline CDR1 is SGHTA and CDR2 is FQGNSA. Germline trimming cut 3 bases from V and 8 bases from J; bases unmatched to any gene: 10. There are 15 residues in the CDR3. CDR3 in DNA: TGTGCCAGCAGCTTGGGCGGGGCGGGAGAGGATGAGCAGTTCTTC. Translated: CASSLGGAGEDEQFF.

In this sample, this clonotype turned up many times. The chain is built from TRBV10-3 and TRBJ2-1, with 8 positions matching TRBD2. The germline V gene encodes CDR1 ENHRY and CDR2 SYGVKD. V lost 10 bases and J lost 1; bases outside the gene matches: 12. This CDR3 has 16 residues. As DNA, the CDR3 is TGTGCCACAGGGACGGGGGGGTGGAATTCCTACAATGAGCAGTTCTTC. Amino acids: CATGTGGWNSYNEQFF.

In its sample, this clonotype was seen many times. V and J are TRBV7-2 and TRBJ2-7, with TRBD1 identical over 7 bases. The germline gives CDR1 SGHTA, CDR2 FQGNSA. Unmatched junction bases numbered 6, after V lost 4 bases and J lost 3 bases. The CDR3 is made up of 14 amino acids. CDR3 region: CASSSRTGHYEQYF. Written as DNA, the CDR3 is TGTGCCAGCAGCTCCCGGACAGGTCACTACGAGCAGTACTTC.

This clonotype showed up many times. V gene TRBV5-1 combines with J gene TRBJ1-1; maybe TRBD1 (5 bases). The germline V gene encodes CDR1 SGHRS and CDR2 YFSETQ. This CDR3 region has 13 residues. V dropped 5 bases and J dropped 1 base, with 9 bases sitting between them. This CDR3 is CASSSTANTEAFF. CDR3 nucleotides: TGCGCCAGCAGTTCGACAGCGAACACTGAAGCTTTCTTT.

By proportion, this clonotype is medium-sized. The V call is TRBV29-1, the J call TRBJ2-6, with D perhaps assigned TRBD1 or TRBD2 (5 bases each). Deletions cut 5 bases from V and 0 bases from J, with 11 bases between. This CDR3 contains 15 residues. Per the germline V gene, CDR1 is SQVTM and CDR2 is ANQGSEA. The CDR3 loop is CSVLRDRSGANVLTF. DNA for the CDR3: TGCAGCGTTCTAAGGGACCGCTCTGGGGCCAACGTCCTGACTTTC. Looking up the rest from reference TRBV29-1 and TRBJ2-6 gives the full variable domain: SAVISQKPSRDICQRGTSLTIQCQVDSQVTMMFWYRQQPGQSLTLIATANQGSEATYESGFVIDKFPISRPNLTFSTLTVSNMSPEDSSIYLCSVLRDRSGANVLTFGAGSRLTVL.

This clonotype is medium-sized. This chain joins TRBV5-1 and TRBJ2-1; D possibly corresponds to TRBD2 (7 bases). The CDR3 is 16 amino acids. Germline CDR1 and CDR2: SGHRS and YFSETQ. V gave up 4 bases and J gave up 4 bases, with 18 bases separating them. The CDR3 protein is CASSRGAGDLYNEQFF. CDR3 nucleotides: TGCGCCAGCAGCAGGGGGGCGGGAGACCTTTACAATGAGCAGTTCTTC.

This clonotype was observed at least ten times. The chain uses TRBV20-1 and TRBJ1-4; D unresolved. V dropped 1 base and J dropped 8 bases, with 11 bases sitting between them. This CDR3 spans 13 amino acids. Looked up from germline, CDR1 is DFQATT and CDR2 is SNEGSKA (reference sequence). CDR3 coding DNA: TGCAGTGCTAGAGGGCTCGTTGTGGAAAAACTGTTTTTT. It encodes CSARGLVVEKLFF.

This clonotype was observed many times. This sequence joins TRBV7-6 and TRBJ2-2; no definite D call. Trimming took 5 bases from V and 4 from J, leaving 14 bases between them. From germline, CDR1 is SGHVS and CDR2 FNYEAQ. The CDR3 is 15 residues long. CDR3 DNA sequence: TGTGCCAGCAGCCACCTCCGGGCCCCCACCGGGGAGCTGTTTTTT. Protein product: CASSHLRAPTGELFF. Based on the CDR3 plus reference TRBV7-6 and TRBJ2-2, the full variable domain is GAGVSQSPRYKVTKRGQDVALRCDPISGHVSLYWYRQALGQGPEFLTYFNYEAQQDKSGLPNDRFSAERPEGSISTLTIQRTEQRDSAMYRCASSHLRAPTGELFFGEGSRLTVL.

In its sample, this clonotype was seen many times. The chain is built from TRBV5-1 and TRBJ2-4, with a weak D call TRBD2 (6 bases). Germline V lookup: CDR1 SGHRS, CDR2 YFSETQ. The V gene lost 5 bases and the J gene lost 5 bases, with 17 bases spanning the gap. CDR3 length: 15 residues. CDR3 coding DNA: TGCGCCAGCAGACCGTCTACCGGGAGCGAAAACATTCAGTACTTC. This sequence encodes CASRPSTGSENIQYF.

In its sample, this clonotype was seen many times. CDR3 residues: CASSPGGRGAHEQFF. CDR3 nucleotides: TGTGCCAGCAGCCCGGGGGGCAGGGGGGCTCATGAGCAGTTCTTC. The chain has TRBV5-4 and TRBJ2-1; D could derive from TRBD1 or TRBD2 (7 bases each). CDR1 SGHNT and CDR2 YYREEE come from the germline V gene (reference sequence). Deletions cut 4 bases from V and 8 bases from J, with 19 bases between. This CDR3 spans 15 amino acids.

Judged by abundance, this clonotype is medium-sized (0.01 to 0.1%). This chain connects TRBV20-1 to TRBJ2-1; no reliable D call. Trimming stripped 4 bases from V and 2 bases from J, with 6 bases between. Germline-derived CDR1 and CDR2 are DFQATT and SNEGSKA (reference sequence). CDR3 length: 12 amino acids. CDR3 protein: CSATRTYNEQFF. The CDR3 DNA sequence: TGCAGTGCTACGCGGACCTACAATGAGCAGTTCTTC.

This clonotype was detected many times. The chain is built from TRBV18 and TRBJ2-3, with D possibly being TRBD2 (5 bases). The CDR3 has 14 amino acids. Trimming cost V 2 bases and J 6 bases, with 12 bases left between them. CDR1 and CDR2 from the germline V gene are KGHSH and LQKENI. CDR3: CASSPGGSRDTQYF. The CDR3 coding sequence is TGTGCCAGCTCACCAGGTGGGAGCCGGGATACGCAGTATTTT.

In its sample, this clonotype was seen many times. The rearrangement joins TRBV20-1 to TRBJ2-3; TRBD2 matches at 7 bases. The CDR3 totals 16 residues. Germline CDR1 and CDR2: DFQATT and SNEGSKA (reference sequence). V lost 0 bases to trimming and J lost 1 base; unmatched junction nucleotides: 7. CDR3 residues: CSARDAASGGTDTQYF. Written as DNA, the CDR3 is TGCAGTGCTAGAGATGCGGCTAGCGGCGGCACAGATACGCAGTATTTT.

This clonotype was seen at least ten times. The chain joins TRBV5-1 to TRBJ2-3, with D unclear. CDR1 SGHRS and CDR2 YFSETQ come from the germline V gene. V was trimmed by 0 bases and J by 2 bases, leaving 7 bases between them. This CDR3 is built from 14 residues. The CDR3 region has the DNA TGCGCCAGCAGCTTGGCCGTGCTCACAGATACGCAGTATTTT. Residues: CASSLAVLTDTQYF.

This clonotype was counted many times. This sequence joins TRBV4-1 and TRBJ1-2; D gene unclear. Between the trimmed V and J ends, which lost 0 bases and 6 bases, there was a span of 5 bases. Germline-derived CDR1 and CDR2 are MGHRA and YSYEKL. The CDR3 covers 12 residues. The CDR3 loop reads CASSQDTHGYTF. The CDR3 DNA reads as TGCGCCAGCAGCCAAGACACCCATGGCTACACCTTC.

This clonotype was seen at least ten times. This rearrangement joins TRBV5-1 to TRBJ1-1; TRBD1 matches 7 bases. The CDR3 extends over 13 amino acids. V lost 7 bases, J lost 5 bases, and 8 bases stayed unmatched. Germline CDR1 SGHRS, CDR2 YFSETQ. In DNA, the CDR3 is TGCGCCAGCGGAGAACAGGGGCGGACTGAAGCTTTCTTT. The encoded protein is CASGEQGRTEAFF.

This clonotype was recorded many times. The V gene is TRBV7-8, the J gene TRBJ2-7; 13 bases match TRBD2. With V trimmed by 4 bases and J by 6 bases, 12 bases remained unmatched. The germline CDR1 and CDR2 sequences are SGHVS and FQNEAQ. CDR3 length: 17 residues. CDR3 residues: CASSYLRLAGGLREQYF. The CDR3 DNA follows: TGTGCCAGCAGCTACCTCCGACTAGCGGGAGGTTTACGCGAGCAGTACTTC.

At least ten counts were recorded for this clonotype. The CDR3 sequence: CASSFSGNQPQHF. DNA of the CDR3: TGCGCCAGCAGTTTCTCAGGGAACCAGCCCCAGCATTTT. V is TRBV5-1 and J is TRBJ1-5, with D maybe TRBD1 (5 bases). Between the trimmed V and J ends, which lost 5 bases and 7 bases, there was a span of 13 bases. The CDR3 contains 13 residues. Germline V CDR1 and CDR2: SGHRS, YFSETQ.

This clonotype has ten or more counts. The rearrangement uses TRBV9 and TRBJ2-2, with D unclear. This CDR3 spans 15 amino acids. Germline V CDR1 and CDR2: SGDLS, YYNGEE. The germline V and J ends were trimmed by 0 bases and 7 bases, with 13 bases remaining between them. The CDR3 bases are TGTGCCAGCAGCGTAGGGGTCGAAGTAGGCGGGGAGCTGTTTTTT. This gives the protein CASSVGVEVGGELFF.

In this sample, this clonotype turned up many times. The chain combines TRBV13 with TRBJ2-4, with a tentative D call TRBD1 (6 bases). This CDR3 contains 14 residues. Germline CDR1 and CDR2: PRHDT and FYEKMQ (reference sequence). Trimming removed 0 bases from V and 8 bases from J, with 11 bases in between. The CDR3, as DNA: TGTGCCAGCAGCTTAGGACAGGGTGGAGACATTCAGTACTTC. Amino acid sequence: CASSLGQGGDIQYF.

This clonotype occurred many times. This rearrangement joins TRBV7-2 to TRBJ1-2, with a tentative D call TRBD1 (5 bases). The V end was cut by 2 bases, the J end by 4 bases, with 14 bases between. The CDR3 loop spans 15 amino acids. The germline V gene encodes CDR1 SGHTA and CDR2 FQGNSA. CDR3 DNA sequence: TGTGCCAGCAGCTTACAGGGTGAGGTGATCTATGGCTACACCTTC. The encoded protein is CASSLQGEVIYGYTF. The full variable domain, in which reference TRBV7-2 and TRBJ1-2 provide the parts outside the CDR3, is GAGVSQSPSNKVTEKGKDVELRCDPISGHTALYWYRQSLGQGLEFLIYFQGNSAPDKSGLPSDRFSAERTGGSVSTLTIQRTQQEDSAVYLCASSLQGEVIYGYTFGSGTRLTVV.

At least ten counts were recorded for this clonotype. The V gene is TRBV18, the J gene TRBJ2-1; 7 bases match TRBD1. The J segment lost 5 bases and the V segment lost 5 bases, leaving 6 bases of the junction unmatched. The CDR3 consists of 14 residues. Germline-derived CDR1 and CDR2 are KGHSH and LQKENI. The chain's CDR3 is CASSVGQKNNEQFF. The CDR3 nucleotides are TGTGCCAGCTCAGTGGGACAGAAGAACAATGAGCAGTTCTTC.